Sequencing of this T cell receptor beta chain was carried out in a study of blood T cell repertoires in COVID-19. The overall study: Researchers got acute and convalescent COVID-19 samples from the United States, Italy and Spain.

Germline trimming cut 0 bases from V and 2 bases from J; bases unmatched to any gene: 2. The V gene's germline CDR1 is SGHRS and CDR2 YFSETQ. The CDR3 is made up of 16 amino acids. Original data processing: The authors estimated nucleated cell counts from reference gene primer amplification. TCRdb's copy holds only in-frame clones and misses some; the assay was immunoSEQ multiplex PCR. The V and J calls and clone size come from that table; D and trimming were worked out from the DNA. The sample holds roughly 200,000 clones, over 70% seen once. The V call is TRBV5-1, the J call TRBJ2-3; 11 nucleotides align to TRBD2. This clonotype was sampled from a woman in her 70s with acute or convalescent COVID-19. The sequencing input was peripheral blood. The CDR3 protein is CASSLGLAGNTDTQYF. The CDR3 DNA reads as TGCGCCAGCAGCTTGGGACTAGCGGGGAACACAGATACGCAGTATTTT.